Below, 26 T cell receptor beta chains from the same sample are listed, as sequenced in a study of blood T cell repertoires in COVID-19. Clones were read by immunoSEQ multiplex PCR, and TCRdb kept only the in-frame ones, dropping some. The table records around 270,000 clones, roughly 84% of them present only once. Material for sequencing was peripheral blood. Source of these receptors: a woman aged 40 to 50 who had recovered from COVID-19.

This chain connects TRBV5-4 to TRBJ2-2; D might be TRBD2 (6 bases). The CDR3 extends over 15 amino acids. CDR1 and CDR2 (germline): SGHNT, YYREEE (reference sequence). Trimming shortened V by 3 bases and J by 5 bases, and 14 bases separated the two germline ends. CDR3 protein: CASSSGSGGTGELFF. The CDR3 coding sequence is TGTGCCAGCAGCTCGGGTTCAGGAGGGACCGGGGAGCTGTTTTTT. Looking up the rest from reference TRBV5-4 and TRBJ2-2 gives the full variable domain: ETGVTQSPTHLIKTRGQQVTLRCSSQSGHNTVSWYQQALGQGPQFIFQYYREEENGRGNFPPRFSGLQFPNYSSELNVNALELDDSALYLCASSSGSGGTGELFFGEGSRLTVL.

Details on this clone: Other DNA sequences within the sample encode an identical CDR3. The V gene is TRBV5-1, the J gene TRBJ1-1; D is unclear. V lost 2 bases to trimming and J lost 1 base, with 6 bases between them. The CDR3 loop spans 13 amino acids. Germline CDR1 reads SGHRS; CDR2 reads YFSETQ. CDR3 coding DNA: TGCGCCAGCAGCTTAGGAGGGAACACTGAAGCTTTCTTT. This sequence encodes CASSLGGNTEAFF.

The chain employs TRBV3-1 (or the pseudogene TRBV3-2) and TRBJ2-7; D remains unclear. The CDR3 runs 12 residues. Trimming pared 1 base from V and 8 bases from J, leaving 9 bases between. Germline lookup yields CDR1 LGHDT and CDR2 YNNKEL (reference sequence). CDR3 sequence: CASSQVWAKQYF. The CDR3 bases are TGTGCCAGCAGCCAAGTTTGGGCCAAGCAGTACTTC.

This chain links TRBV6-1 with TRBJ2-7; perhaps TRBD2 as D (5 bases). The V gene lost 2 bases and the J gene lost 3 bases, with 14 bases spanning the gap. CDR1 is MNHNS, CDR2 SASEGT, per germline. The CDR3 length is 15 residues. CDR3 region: CASSESDFAHYEQYF. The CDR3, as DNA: TGTGCCAGCAGTGAATCGGACTTTGCCCACTACGAGCAGTACTTC.

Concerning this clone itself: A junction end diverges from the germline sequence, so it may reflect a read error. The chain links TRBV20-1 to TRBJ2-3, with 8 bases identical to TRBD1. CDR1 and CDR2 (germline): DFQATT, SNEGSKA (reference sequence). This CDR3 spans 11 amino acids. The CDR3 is CSARATGVSPF. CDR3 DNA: TGCAGTGCTAGAGCGACAGGGGTCTCCCCTTTT.

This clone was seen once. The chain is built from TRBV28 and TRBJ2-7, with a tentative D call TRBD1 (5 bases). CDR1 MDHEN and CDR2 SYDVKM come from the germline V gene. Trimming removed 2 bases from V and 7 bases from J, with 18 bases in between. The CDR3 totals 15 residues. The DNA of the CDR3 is TGTGCCAGCAGTTTAGTAAGTCAGGGTCCACCGGAGCAGTACTTC. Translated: CASSLVSQGPPEQYF. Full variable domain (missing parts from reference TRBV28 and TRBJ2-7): DVKVTQSSRYLVKRTGEKVFLECVQDMDHENMFWYRQDPGLGLRLIYFSYDVKMKEKGDIPEGYSVSREKKERFSLILESASTNQTSMYLCASSLVSQGPPEQYFGPGTRLTVT.

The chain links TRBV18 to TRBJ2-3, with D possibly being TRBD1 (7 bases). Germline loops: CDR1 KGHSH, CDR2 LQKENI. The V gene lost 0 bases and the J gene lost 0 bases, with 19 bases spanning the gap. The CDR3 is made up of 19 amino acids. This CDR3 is CASSPPGGQVGTSTDTQYF. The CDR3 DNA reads TGTGCCAGCTCACCACCAGGGGGCCAGGTCGGGACTAGCACAGATACGCAGTATTTT.

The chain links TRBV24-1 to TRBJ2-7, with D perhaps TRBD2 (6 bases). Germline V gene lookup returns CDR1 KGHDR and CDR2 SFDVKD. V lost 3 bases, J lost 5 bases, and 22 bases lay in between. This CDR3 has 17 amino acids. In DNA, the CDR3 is TGTGCCACCAGTGATGGGGGGTGGGACGGACGCCTCGACGAGCAGTACTTC. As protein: CATSDGGWDGRLDEQYF.

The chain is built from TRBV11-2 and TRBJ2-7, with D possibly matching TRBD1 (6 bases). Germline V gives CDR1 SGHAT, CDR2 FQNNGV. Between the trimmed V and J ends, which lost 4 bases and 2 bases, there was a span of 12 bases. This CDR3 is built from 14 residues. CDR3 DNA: TGTGCCAGCAGCTCCCAGGCAGGGGCCTACGAGCAGTACTTC. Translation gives CASSSQAGAYEQYF.

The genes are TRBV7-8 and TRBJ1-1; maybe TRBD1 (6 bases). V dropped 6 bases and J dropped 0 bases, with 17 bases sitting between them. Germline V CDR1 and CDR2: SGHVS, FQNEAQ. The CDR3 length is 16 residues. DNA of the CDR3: TGTGCCAGCAGTTTGATCTGGGGGGGCCTGAACACTGAAGCTTTCTTT. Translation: CASSLIWGGLNTEAFF.

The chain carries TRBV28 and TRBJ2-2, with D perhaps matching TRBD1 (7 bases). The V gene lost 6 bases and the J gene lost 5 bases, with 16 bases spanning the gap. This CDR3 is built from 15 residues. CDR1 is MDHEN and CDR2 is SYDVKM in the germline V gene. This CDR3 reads CASREGTGETGELFF. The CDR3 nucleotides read TGTGCCAGCAGGGAGGGAACAGGGGAGACCGGGGAGCTGTTTTTT.

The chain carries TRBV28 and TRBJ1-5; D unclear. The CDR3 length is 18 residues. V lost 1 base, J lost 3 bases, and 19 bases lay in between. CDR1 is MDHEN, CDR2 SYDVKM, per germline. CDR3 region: CASSLLFLGRLNNQPQHF. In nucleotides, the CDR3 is TGTGCCAGCAGTTTATTGTTCCTTGGCAGACTCAACAATCAGCCCCAGCATTTT.

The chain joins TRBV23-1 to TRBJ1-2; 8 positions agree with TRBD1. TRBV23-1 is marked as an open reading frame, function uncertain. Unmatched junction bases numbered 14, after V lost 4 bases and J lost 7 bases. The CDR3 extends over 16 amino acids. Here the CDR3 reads CASSPGQDWEGGGYTF. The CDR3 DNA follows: TGCGCCAGCAGTCCGGGACAGGACTGGGAAGGGGGTGGCTACACCTTC.

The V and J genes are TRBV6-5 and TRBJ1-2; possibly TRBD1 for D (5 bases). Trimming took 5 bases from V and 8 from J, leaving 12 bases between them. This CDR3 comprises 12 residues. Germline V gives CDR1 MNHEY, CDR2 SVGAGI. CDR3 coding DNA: TGTGCCAGCAGTCAGCTCCGGGGGGGCTACACCTTC. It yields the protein CASSQLRGGYTF.

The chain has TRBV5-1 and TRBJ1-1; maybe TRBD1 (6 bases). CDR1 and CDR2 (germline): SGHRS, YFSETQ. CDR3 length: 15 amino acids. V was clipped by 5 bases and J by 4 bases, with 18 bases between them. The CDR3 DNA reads TGCGCCAGCAGGGATACCGGGACCAGGGGCACTGAAGCTTTCTTT. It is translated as CASRDTGTRGTEAFF. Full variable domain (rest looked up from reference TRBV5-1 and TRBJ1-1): KAGVTQTPRYLIKTRGQQVTLSCSPISGHRSVSWYQQTPGQGLQFLFEYFSETQRNKGNFPGRFSGRQFSNSRSEMNVSTLELGDSALYLCASRDTGTRGTEAFFGQGTRLTVV.

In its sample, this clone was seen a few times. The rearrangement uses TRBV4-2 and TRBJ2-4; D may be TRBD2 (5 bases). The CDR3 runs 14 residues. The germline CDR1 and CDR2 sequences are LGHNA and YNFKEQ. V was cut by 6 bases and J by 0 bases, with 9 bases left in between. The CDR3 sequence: CASSRGLAKNIQYF. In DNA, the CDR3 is TGTGCCAGCAGTAGAGGGCTAGCCAAAAACATTCAGTACTTC.

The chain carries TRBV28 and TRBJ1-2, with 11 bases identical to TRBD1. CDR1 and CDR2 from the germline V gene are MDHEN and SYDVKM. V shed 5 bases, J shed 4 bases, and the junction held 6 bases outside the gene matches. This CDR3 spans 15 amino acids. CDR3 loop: CASSPRDRGVYGYTF. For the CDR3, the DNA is TGTGCCAGCAGTCCCCGGGACAGGGGGGTCTATGGCTACACCTTC.

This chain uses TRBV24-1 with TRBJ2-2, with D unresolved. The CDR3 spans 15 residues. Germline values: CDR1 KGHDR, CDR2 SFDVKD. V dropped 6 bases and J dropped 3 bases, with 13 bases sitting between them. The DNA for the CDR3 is TGTGCCACCAGTTTATCCGAACAAGACACCGGGGAGCTGTTTTTT. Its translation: CATSLSEQDTGELFF.

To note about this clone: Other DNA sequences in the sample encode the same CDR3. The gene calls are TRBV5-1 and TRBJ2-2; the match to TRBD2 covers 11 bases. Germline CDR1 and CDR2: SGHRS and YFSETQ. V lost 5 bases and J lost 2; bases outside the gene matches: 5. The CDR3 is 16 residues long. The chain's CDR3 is CASSPLAGGNTGELFF. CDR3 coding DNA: TGCGCCAGCAGTCCTCTAGCGGGGGGAAACACCGGGGAGCTGTTTTTT.

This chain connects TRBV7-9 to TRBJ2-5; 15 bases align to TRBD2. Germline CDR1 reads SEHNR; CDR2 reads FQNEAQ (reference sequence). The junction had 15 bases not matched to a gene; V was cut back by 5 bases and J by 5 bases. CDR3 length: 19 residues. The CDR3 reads CASSTSKPGTSGGRETQYF. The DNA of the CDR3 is TGTGCCAGCAGCACAAGCAAGCCTGGGACTAGCGGGGGGCGGGAGACCCAGTACTTC.

The CDR3 DNA is TGTGCCTGGAGCAGTGGAGTCTACGAGCAGTACTTC. Translating gives CAWSSGVYEQYF. V usage is TRBV30 and J usage is TRBJ2-7; D is unclear. Germline CDR1 is GTSNPN and CDR2 is SVGIG (reference sequence). V was shortened by 3 bases and J by 3 bases, with 9 bases between the two germline ends. The CDR3 totals 12 residues.

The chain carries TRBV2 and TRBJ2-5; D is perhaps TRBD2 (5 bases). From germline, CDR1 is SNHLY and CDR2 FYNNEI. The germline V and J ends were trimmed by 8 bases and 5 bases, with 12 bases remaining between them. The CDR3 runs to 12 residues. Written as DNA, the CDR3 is TGTGCCAGCGGGTCTAGCAGGGAGACCCAGTACTTC. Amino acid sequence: CASGSSRETQYF.

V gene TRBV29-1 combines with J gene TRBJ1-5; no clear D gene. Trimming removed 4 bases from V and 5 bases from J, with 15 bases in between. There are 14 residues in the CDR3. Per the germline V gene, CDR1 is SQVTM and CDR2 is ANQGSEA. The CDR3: CSVVGDGWDQPQHF. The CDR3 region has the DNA TGCAGCGTTGTCGGGGATGGGTGGGATCAGCCCCAGCATTTT.

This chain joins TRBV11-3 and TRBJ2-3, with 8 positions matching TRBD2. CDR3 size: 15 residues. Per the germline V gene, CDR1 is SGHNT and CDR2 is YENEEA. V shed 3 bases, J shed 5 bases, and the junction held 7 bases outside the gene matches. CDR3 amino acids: CASSFQAGDLDTQYF. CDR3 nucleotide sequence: TGTGCCAGCAGCTTCCAAGCGGGGGACCTAGATACGCAGTATTTT.

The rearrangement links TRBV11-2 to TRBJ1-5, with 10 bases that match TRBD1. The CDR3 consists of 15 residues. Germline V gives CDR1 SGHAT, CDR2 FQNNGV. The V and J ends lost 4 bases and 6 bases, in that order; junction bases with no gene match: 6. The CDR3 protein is CASSWGTGVTQPQHF. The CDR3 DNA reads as TGTGCCAGCAGCTGGGGGACAGGGGTTACTCAGCCCCAGCATTTT.

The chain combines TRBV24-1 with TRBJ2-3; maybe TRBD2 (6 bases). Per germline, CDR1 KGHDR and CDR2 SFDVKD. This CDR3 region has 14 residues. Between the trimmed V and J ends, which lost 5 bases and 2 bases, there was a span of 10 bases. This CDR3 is CATSASVNTDTQYF. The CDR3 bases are TGTGCCACCAGTGCTAGCGTTAACACAGATACGCAGTATTTT.